The T cell receptor (beta chain) described here comes from a study of blood T cell repertoires in COVID-19. About the research overall: The United States, Italy and Spain provided the acute and convalescent COVID-19 samples.

Trimming at V came to 3 bases and at J to 2 bases, leaving 5 bases not matched to a gene. Germline values: CDR1 KGHDR, CDR2 SFDVKD. The CDR3 consists of 16 residues. In the original processing: It was from reference gene primer amplification that nucleated cell counts were estimated. Assay: immunoSEQ multiplex PCR; the TCRdb copy retains only in-frame clones and omits some. The V and J calls and clone size were taken over from that table, and D and trimming were inferred from the DNA. The data contain around 230,000 clones, roughly four fifths of them singletons. Participants had their cohort set by participant-reported clinical history. Donors in Cohort 3 who had recovered were those with two negative PCRs, healthcare professional clearance, or resolution of their symptoms.

The sequence was obtained from a man aged 40-49 years who had recovered from COVID-19. Sample: PBMCs or T cells enriched from blood (not recorded which). This rearrangement joins TRBV24-1 to TRBJ1-2; 10 bases are a match to TRBD1. Here the CDR3 reads CATSDTRTGGNYGYTF. The CDR3 region has the DNA TGTGCCACCAGTGATACCCGGACAGGGGGAAACTATGGCTACACCTTC.